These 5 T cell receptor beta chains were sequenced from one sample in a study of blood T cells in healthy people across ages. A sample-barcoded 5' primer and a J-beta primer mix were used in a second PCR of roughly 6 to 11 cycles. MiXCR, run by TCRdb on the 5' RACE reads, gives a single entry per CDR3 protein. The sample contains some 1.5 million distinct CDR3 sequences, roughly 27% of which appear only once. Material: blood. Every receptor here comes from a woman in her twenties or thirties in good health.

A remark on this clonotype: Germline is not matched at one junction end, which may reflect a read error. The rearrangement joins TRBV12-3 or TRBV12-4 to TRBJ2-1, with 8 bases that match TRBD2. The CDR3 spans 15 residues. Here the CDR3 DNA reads TGTGCCAGCAGCCCCGGGACTAGAGGAGACAATAAGCAGTTCTTC. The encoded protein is CASSPGTRGDNKQFF.

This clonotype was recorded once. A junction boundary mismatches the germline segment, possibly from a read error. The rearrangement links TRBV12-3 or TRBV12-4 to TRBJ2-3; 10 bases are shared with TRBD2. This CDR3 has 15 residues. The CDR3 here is CASRGTSANTDAQYF. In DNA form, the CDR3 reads TGTGCCAGCAGGGGGACTAGCGCCAACACAGATGCGCAGTATTTT.

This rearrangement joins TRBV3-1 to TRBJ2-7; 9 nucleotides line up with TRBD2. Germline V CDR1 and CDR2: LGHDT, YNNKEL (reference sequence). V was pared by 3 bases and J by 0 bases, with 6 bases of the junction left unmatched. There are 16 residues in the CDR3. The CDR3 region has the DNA TGTGCCAGCAGCCAGGGGACTAGCTTAGGCTCCTACGAGCAGTACTTC. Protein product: CASSQGTSLGSYEQYF.

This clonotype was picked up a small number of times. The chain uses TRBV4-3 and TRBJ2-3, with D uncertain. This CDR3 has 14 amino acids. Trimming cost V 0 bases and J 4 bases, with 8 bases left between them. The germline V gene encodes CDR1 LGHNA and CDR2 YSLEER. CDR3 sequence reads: CASSQDSGADTQYF. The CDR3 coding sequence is TGCGCCAGCAGCCAAGATTCTGGGGCAGATACGCAGTATTTT.

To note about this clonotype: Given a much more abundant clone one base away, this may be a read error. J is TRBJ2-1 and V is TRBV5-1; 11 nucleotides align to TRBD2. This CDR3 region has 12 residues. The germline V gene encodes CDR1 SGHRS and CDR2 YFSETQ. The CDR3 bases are TGCGCCGGCAGCTCAGGACTAGCGGGGCAGTTCTTC. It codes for CAGSSGLAGQFF.